This T cell receptor beta chain was sequenced for a study of T-cell reconstitution after alpha-beta-depleted transplantation in children. Broader study findings: As was reported, about two months after transplant, alpha-beta T cells came from several hundred expanded graft clones. In some patients, recipient T cells and intrathymic progenitors surviving conditioning explained high day-60 diversity. Among T cells one year after transplant, newly produced cells accounted for most counts and diversity.

The sample holds many counts of this clonotype. Its antigen is unidentified. Germline-derived CDR1 and CDR2 are MNHEY and SMNVEV (reference sequence). The CDR3 has 17 residues. The J segment lost 8 bases and the V segment lost 3 bases, leaving 14 bases of the junction unmatched. This sample's TCRbeta library carried unique molecular identifier barcodes. Each CDR3 protein gets one entry after TCRdb re-called the PCR reads with MiXCR. The table lists around 270,000 distinct CDR3 sequences, almost 8% of them singletons. This TCR was recovered from a female patient aged 2 to 10 who had a stem cell transplant for Fanconi anemia, so the T cells may come from the graft donor. This rearrangement joins TRBV27 to TRBJ1-4; 8 bases map to TRBD1. The sample was peripheral blood, taken 360 days after TCRalphabeta/CD19-depleted stem cell transplant. CDR3 amino acids: CASSFLPPRTGNEKLFF. The DNA for the CDR3 is TGTGCCAGCAGTTTTCTGCCCCCGCGGACAGGGAACGAAAAACTGTTTTTT.